This TCR beta chain was captured in a study of blood T cell repertoires in COVID-19 (dated by TCRdb to 2018 to 2020). For context, the study as a whole: The collaborator samples originated in the United States, Italy and Spain and spanned the acute and convalescent phases of COVID-19. A de-identified subject ID, COVID-19 status, age in years and sex were almost always included in the sample metadata. Where available, HLA class I and class II types were obtained from metadata supplied by the sample provider rather than from assay-based typing. Samples came from the ongoing ImmuneRACE study (first 160 participants) plus 1,254 subjects from 6 global collaborators. Deeply sampled blood TCRbeta repertoires from subjects exposed to, actively infected with, or recovered from COVID-19 were included in the dataset. The material from the prospective study consisted of cDNA or gDNA derived from T cells, B-cell-depleted T cells, or PBMCs. The repertoires were released in a freely available public database meant as a resource for research on the immune response to SARS-CoV-2.

The CDR3 spans 16 residues, from the cysteine through the phenylalanine. CDR3 DNA is the only sequence kept; it has 48 bases, read in frame from the first base. V has 3 bases trimmed and J has 2 bases trimmed; junction bases matching no gene number 7. CDR1 and CDR2, per the germline V gene, are SGHRS and YFSETQ. Participants in the prospective study were enrolled through a virtual design, were aged roughly 18 to 100 years, and lived in 24 United States geographic areas. In the prospective study, cohorts were assigned on the basis of participant-reported clinical history obtained from a screening survey and a study questionnaire. Recovered participants in ImmuneRACE Cohort 3 were defined by two consecutive negative NP/OP PCR tests, clearance by a healthcare professional, or resolution of symptoms. Each participant in the prospective study had whole blood, serum and a nasopharyngeal or oropharyngeal swab collected by mobile phlebotomists. Prospective study participants could optionally give additional blood draws and questionnaires over a roughly two-month period. Before DNA extraction, prospective study blood samples were shipped either frozen or at room temperature.

The immunoSEQ Assay, a bias-controlled multiplex PCR, was used to amplify TCRbeta CDR3 regions from genomic DNA. As for the authors' bioinformatics: Within the assay, amplification of reference gene primers was used to estimate how many nucleated cells each sample contained. To quantify the absolute abundance of each unique TCRbeta CDR3 rearrangement, sequence reads were collapsed and filtered. Productive Simpson clonality was computed per sample as the square root of Simpson's diversity index over productive rearrangements. TCRdb provides this immuneACCESS table in a form limited to in-frame rearrangements. Some clones are lacking; in checked studies, under half of them reflect an unresolved V gene, and why the rest are absent is not known. The DNA gave D and trimming, while V, J and clone size come from that table. The sample yields some 420,000 clones; roughly nine tenths were counted once. The biggest ten clones account for about 1.1% of the sample.

As for this clone: Its specific antigen is unknown. The record has no base qualities; no much larger clone is one base away.

The paper's findings and limits, for the study overall: The quantity of clinical and demographic metadata differed by source and by participant and was supplied without curation.

The rearrangement combines TRBV5-1 with TRBJ1-3; 8 central bases correspond to TRBD1. Sequenced material: PBMCs or T cells enriched from blood (not recorded which). The TCR was taken from a man aged 25 to 40 who had recovered from COVID-19. The nucleotide sequence reads as follows: TGCGCCAGCAGCTCCCAGGGGGCAGCTACTGGAAACACCATATATTTT. Its translation is CASSSQGAATGNTIYF.